These 25 T cell receptor beta chains were all obtained from the same sample, sequenced in a study of PD-1 blockade in classical Hodgkin lymphoma. Only in-frame clones appear in the TCRdb table, and some are missing; sequencing was by immunoSEQ multiplex PCR. Among roughly 6,000 clones, approximately 71% were seen once, and the ten largest hold approximately 12%. Time point specified: cycle 4 day 1 (C4D1), after more than five weeks of nivolumab. Patients all relapsed after autologous stem cell transplantation, and there was variation in brentuximab vedotin exposure. Investigators obtained CD8+ T cells from thawed PBMCs by magnetic negative selection. The source was CD8+ T cells from blood, collected before the fourth cycle of nivolumab. The source of these receptors is a human donor with classical Hodgkin lymphoma.

This chain joins TRBV6-1 and TRBJ2-1, with 8 positions matching TRBD1. CDR1 is MNHNS, CDR2 SASEGT, per germline. The junction had 4 bases not matched to a gene; V was cut back by 0 bases and J by 3 bases. This CDR3 has 16 residues. This CDR3 reads CASSEASGTGYNEQFF. DNA of the CDR3: TGTGCCAGCAGTGAAGCCTCCGGGACAGGCTACAATGAGCAGTTCTTC.

The chain combines TRBV25-1 with TRBJ1-1; D is uncertain. Deletions cut 8 bases from V and 3 bases from J, with 10 bases between. Germline V gives CDR1 MGHDK, CDR2 SYGVNS. The CDR3 extends over 12 amino acids. CDR3 protein: CASDPGDTEAFF. CDR3 nucleotide sequence: TGTGCCAGCGACCCGGGAGACACTGAAGCTTTCTTT. The whole variable domain, remainder taken from reference TRBV25-1 and TRBJ1-1, is EADIYQTPRYLVIGTGKKITLECSQTMGHDKMYWYQQDPGMELHLIHYSYGVNSTEKGDLSSESTVSRIRTEHFPLTLESARPSHTSQYLCASDPGDTEAFFGQGTRLTVV.

The gene calls are TRBV5-4 and TRBJ2-7; D not resolved. Germline values: CDR1 SGHNT, CDR2 YYREEE (reference sequence). Deletions cut 3 bases from V and 2 bases from J, with 12 bases between. The CDR3 runs to 14 residues. CDR3 amino acids: CASSYFSGPYEQYF. The DNA of the CDR3 is TGTGCCAGCAGCTACTTCTCGGGTCCCTACGAGCAGTACTTC. The full variable domain, rest sourced from reference TRBV5-4 and TRBJ2-7, is ETGVTQSPTHLIKTRGQQVTLRCSSQSGHNTVSWYQQALGQGPQFIFQYYREEENGRGNFPPRFSGLQFPNYSSELNVNALELDDSALYLCASSYFSGPYEQYFGPGTRLTVT.

This clone was found a few times. V and J are TRBV5-8 and TRBJ1-6; TRBD1 matches at 11 bases. The V and J ends lost 5 bases and 6 bases, in that order; junction bases with no gene match: 4. The CDR3 is made up of 15 amino acids. CDR1 is SGHTS and CDR2 is YDEGEE in the germline V gene. The chain's CDR3 is CASRPGTGGNSPLHF. The CDR3, as DNA: TGTGCCAGCAGACCCGGGACAGGGGGTAATTCACCCCTCCACTTT.

This chain links TRBV27 with TRBJ2-1; 7 bases align to TRBD2. V dropped 4 bases and J dropped 10; count of bases not matched to a gene: 7. The CDR3 sequence is 13 residues long. Germline CDR1 reads MNHEY; CDR2 reads SMNVEV (reference sequence). CDR3 nucleotides: TGTGCCAGCAGTTGGGGAGGGCGGGCAGAGCAGTTCTTC. Amino acids: CASSWGGRAEQFF.

The genes are TRBV7-3 and TRBJ1-2; a weak D match, TRBD1 (5 bases). The CDR3 runs to 17 residues. Trimming stripped 4 bases from V and 1 base from J, with 19 bases between. Germline values: CDR1 SGHTA, CDR2 FQGTGA. CDR3 coding DNA: TGTGCCAGCAGCTCCTCAGGGTTGTTGGCCCTTAACTATGGCTACACCTTC. Translating gives CASSSSGLLALNYGYTF.

This chain connects TRBV9 to TRBJ2-7, with 7 bases that match TRBD1. Trimming cost V 2 bases and J 4 bases; bases outside gene matches: 12. The CDR3 is 16 amino acids. Germline CDR1 is SGDLS and CDR2 is YYNGEE. The DNA for the CDR3 is TGTGCCAGCAGCGTGGATCCCGGGACAGTCTTGTACGAGCAGTACTTC. This translates into CASSVDPGTVLYEQYF. The whole variable domain, remainder taken from reference TRBV9 and TRBJ2-7, is DSGVTQTPKHLITATGQRVTLRCSPRSGDLSVYWYQQSLDQGLQFLIQYYNGEERAKGNILERFSAQQFPDLHSELNLSSLELGDSALYFCASSVDPGTVLYEQYFGPGTRLTVT.

By frequency in the sample, this clone is large (0.1 to 1%). The chain has TRBV19 and TRBJ2-7; D remains unclear. CDR1 and CDR2 (germline): LNHDA, SQIVND (reference sequence). Trimming cost V 5 bases and J 0 bases, with 11 bases left between them. This CDR3 has 14 residues. CDR3 sequence (DNA): TGTGCCAGTAGTCCCACCCCGTCCTCCTACGAGCAGTACTTC. Its protein is CASSPTPSSYEQYF. The entire variable domain, with the rest obtained from reference TRBV19 and TRBJ2-7, is as follows: DGGITQSPKYLFRKEGQNVTLSCEQNLNHDAMYWYRQDPGQGLRLIYYSQIVNDFQKGDIAEGYSVSREKKESFPLTVTSAQKNPTAFYLCASSPTPSSYEQYFGPGTRLTVT.

On this clone: An end of the junction differs from the germline gene, which may be a read error. The chain has TRBV27 and TRBJ2-1; TRBD1 is a possible D gene (7 bases). The CDR3 runs to 16 residues. Germline V CDR1 and CDR2: MNHEY, SMNVEV (reference sequence). CDR3 in DNA: TGTGCCAGCACTTTATACCCAGGGGGGCTAAACAATGAGCAGTTCTTC. This sequence encodes CASTLYPGGLNNEQFF.

The genes are TRBV19 and TRBJ1-5; a weak D match, TRBD1 (6 bases). The CDR3 sequence is 13 residues long. Germline loops: CDR1 LNHDA, CDR2 SQIVND (reference sequence). Trimming left V 2 bases short and J 9 bases short, with 11 bases between. Written as DNA, the CDR3 is TGTGCCAGTAGTATAACAGGGTGGGGGCCCCAGCATTTT. As protein: CASSITGWGPQHF.

The chain employs TRBV27 and TRBJ1-1; 7 positions agree with TRBD1. Trimming at V came to 9 bases and at J to 5 bases, leaving 9 bases not matched to a gene. The CDR3 is 13 residues long. CDR1 is MNHEY, CDR2 SMNVEV, per germline (reference sequence). For the CDR3, the DNA is TGTGCCAGTTCAGACAGGGCCTTAACTGAAGCTTTCTTT. This codes for CASSDRALTEAFF.

This clone is deemed large (0.1 to 1%). This rearrangement joins TRBV7-9 to TRBJ1-2, with unresolved D. The V end was cut by 5 bases, the J end by 8 bases, with 15 bases between. From germline, CDR1 is SEHNR and CDR2 FQNEAQ (reference sequence). This CDR3 spans 13 amino acids. Here the CDR3 reads CASSPPREEGYTF. CDR3 coding DNA: TGTGCCAGCAGCCCCCCACGCGAGGAGGGCTACACCTTC. The whole variable domain, filled in from reference TRBV7-9 and TRBJ1-2, reads DTGVSQNPRHKITKRGQNVTFRCDPISEHNRLYWYRQTLGQGPEFLTYFQNEAQLEKSRLLSDRFSAERPKGSFSTLEIQRTEQGDSAMYLCASSPPREEGYTFGSGTRLTVV.

The chain employs TRBV7-8 and TRBJ1-5, with 7 positions matching TRBD1. The J segment lost 6 bases and the V segment lost 5 bases, leaving 7 bases of the junction unmatched. Germline CDR1 and CDR2: SGHVS and FQNEAQ. The CDR3 is 14 amino acids. This CDR3 is CASSPNRGGQPQHF. The CDR3 bases are TGTGCCAGCAGCCCTAACAGGGGCGGTCAGCCCCAGCATTTT.

This chain uses TRBV25-1 with TRBJ1-6; 9 nucleotides match TRBD1. The CDR3 contains 14 residues. V was clipped by 4 bases and J by 5 bases; unmatched bases: 0. Germline lookup yields CDR1 MGHDK and CDR2 SYGVNS. Written as DNA, the CDR3 is TGTGCCAGCAGTGGGACAGGGGATAATTCACCCCTCCACTTT. It is translated as CASSGTGDNSPLHF.

This chain connects TRBV5-1 to TRBJ1-1; D is unclear. Germline CDR1 and CDR2: SGHRS and YFSETQ. The CDR3 is 15 residues long. V dropped 1 base and J dropped 6 bases, with 16 bases sitting between them. CDR3 DNA: TGCGCCAGCAGCTTGACGTGGGCCTTAGTCGCTGAAGCTTTCTTT. Translated, it gives CASSLTWALVAEAFF.

The rearrangement links TRBV5-1 to TRBJ2-7, with no clear D. Germline V lookup: CDR1 SGHRS, CDR2 YFSETQ. The V end lost 0 bases, the J end lost 3 bases, and 10 bases lay between the germline ends. The CDR3 is 14 residues long. This chain's CDR3 is CASSLEGGIYEQYF. The CDR3 DNA is TGCGCCAGCAGCTTGGAAGGTGGGATCTACGAGCAGTACTTC.

This clone was counted a few times. V usage is TRBV7-9 and J usage is TRBJ2-3; tentatively, D is TRBD2 (5 bases). V gave up 3 bases and J gave up 4 bases, with 11 bases separating them. The CDR3 loop spans 14 amino acids. Germline assignment: CDR1 SEHNR and CDR2 FQNEAQ (reference sequence). This chain's CDR3 is CASSLHLGADTQYF. CDR3 sequence (DNA): TGTGCCAGCAGCTTGCATCTCGGGGCAGATACGCAGTATTTT.

The chain employs TRBV27 and TRBJ2-1; weak D call: TRBD1 (6 bases). Trimming removed 3 bases at V and 5 bases at J, with 14 bases between. Germline V gives CDR1 MNHEY, CDR2 SMNVEV (reference sequence). The length of the CDR3 is 15 residues. The CDR3 sequence: CASSLGTRAHNEQFF. Written as DNA, the CDR3 is TGTGCCAGCAGTTTGGGGACACGGGCACACAATGAGCAGTTCTTC.

The V gene is TRBV5-1, the J gene TRBJ2-5; no definite D call. CDR3 length equals 14 residues. CDR1 and CDR2 (germline): SGHRS, YFSETQ. V shed 0 bases and J shed 5 bases, with 11 bases lying between them. DNA for the CDR3: TGCGCCAGCAGCTTGGTGGGTTCTCGGGAGACCCAGTACTTC. It encodes CASSLVGSRETQYF.

To note about this clone: Compared with germline, one end of the junction differs, possibly owing to a read error. This sequence joins TRBV6-4 and TRBJ2-1; 12 bases map to TRBD2. The CDR3 is made up of 15 amino acids. Per the germline V gene, CDR1 is MRHNA and CDR2 is SNTAGT. The CDR3 region has the DNA TGTACCAGCAGTGACTCTAGCGGGGGGGCCAATGAGCAGTTCTTC. Residues: CTSSDSSGGANEQFF.

In DNA form, the CDR3 reads TGTGCCAGCAGCTTTAGGAACTGTTGCTCCTATAATTCACCCCTCCACTTT. Encoded protein: CASSFRNCCSYNSPLHF. J is TRBJ1-6 and V is TRBV5-4, with D uncertain. The germline V and J ends were trimmed by 2 bases and 0 bases, with 12 bases remaining between them. From germline, CDR1 is SGHNT and CDR2 YYREEE (reference sequence). The CDR3 has 17 amino acids.

This clone was picked up one time. The V and J genes are TRBV4-1 and TRBJ2-7; D call uncertain. The ends were cut back, 1 base at V and 3 bases at J, with 16 bases in the middle. The CDR3 consists of 16 residues. Germline lookup yields CDR1 MGHRA and CDR2 YSYEKL. CDR3 region: CASSQGALGMGYEQYF. In DNA, the CDR3 is TGCGCCAGCAGCCAAGGAGCGCTGGGGATGGGCTACGAGCAGTACTTC.

The chain employs TRBV5-1 and TRBJ2-2; 13 bases are shared with TRBD2. This CDR3 has 18 amino acids. V shed 4 bases, J shed 0 bases, and the junction held 6 bases outside the gene matches. Germline-derived CDR1 and CDR2 are SGHRS and YFSETQ. The CDR3 region is CASSPAGLAGPNTGELFF. CDR3 coding DNA: TGCGCCAGCAGCCCCGCGGGACTAGCGGGACCGAACACCGGGGAGCTGTTTTTT.

This clone was found a few times. J is TRBJ2-1 and V is TRBV28; 11 bases fit TRBD1. The CDR3 is 19 amino acids. Trimming at V came to 3 bases and at J to 0 bases, leaving 10 bases not matched to a gene. Germline loops: CDR1 MDHEN, CDR2 SYDVKM. The CDR3 protein is CASSFRTGGSWGSYNEQFF. As DNA, the CDR3 is TGTGCCAGCAGTTTCAGGACAGGGGGCTCTTGGGGCTCCTACAATGAGCAGTTCTTC. Filled out from reference TRBV28 and TRBJ2-1, the complete variable domain reads DVKVTQSSRYLVKRTGEKVFLECVQDMDHENMFWYRQDPGLGLRLIYFSYDVKMKEKGDIPEGYSVSREKKERFSLILESASTNQTSMYLCASSFRTGGSWGSYNEQFFGPGTRLTVL.

V is TRBV27 and J is TRBJ2-7; no clear D gene. CDR3 length equals 15 residues. The V and J ends lost 4 bases and 0 bases respectively, with 13 bases between them. CDR1 and CDR2 (germline): MNHEY, SMNVEV (reference sequence). CDR3 region: CASSSRQERSYEQYF. The DNA of the CDR3 is TGTGCCAGCAGTTCCAGGCAGGAACGCTCCTACGAGCAGTACTTC.